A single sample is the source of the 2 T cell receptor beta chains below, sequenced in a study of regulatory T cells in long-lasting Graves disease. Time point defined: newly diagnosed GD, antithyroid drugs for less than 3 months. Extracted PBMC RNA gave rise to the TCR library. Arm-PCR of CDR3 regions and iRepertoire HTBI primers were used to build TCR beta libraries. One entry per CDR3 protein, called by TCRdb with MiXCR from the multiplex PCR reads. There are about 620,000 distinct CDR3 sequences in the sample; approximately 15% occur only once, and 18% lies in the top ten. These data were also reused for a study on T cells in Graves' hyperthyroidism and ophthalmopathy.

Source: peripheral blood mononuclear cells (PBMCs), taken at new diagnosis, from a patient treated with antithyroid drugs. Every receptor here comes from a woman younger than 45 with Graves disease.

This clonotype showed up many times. The CDR3 is CSARGLQGLLYQETQYF. The CDR3, as DNA: TGCAGTGCTAGAGGATTGCAGGGGTTGTTGTACCAAGAGACCCAGTACTTC. J is TRBJ2-5 and V is TRBV20-1; maybe TRBD1 (6 bases). V was clipped by 1 base and J by 0 bases, with 18 bases between them. This CDR3 contains 17 residues. Germline values: CDR1 DFQATT, CDR2 SNEGSKA (reference sequence).

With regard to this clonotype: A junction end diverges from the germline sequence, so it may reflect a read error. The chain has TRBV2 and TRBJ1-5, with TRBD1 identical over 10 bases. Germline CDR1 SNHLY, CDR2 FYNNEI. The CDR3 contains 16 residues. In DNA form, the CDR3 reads TGTGCCAGCCGGGACAGGGGTACCGGGAGCAGTCAGCCCCAGCATTTT. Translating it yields CASRDRGTGSSQPQHF.